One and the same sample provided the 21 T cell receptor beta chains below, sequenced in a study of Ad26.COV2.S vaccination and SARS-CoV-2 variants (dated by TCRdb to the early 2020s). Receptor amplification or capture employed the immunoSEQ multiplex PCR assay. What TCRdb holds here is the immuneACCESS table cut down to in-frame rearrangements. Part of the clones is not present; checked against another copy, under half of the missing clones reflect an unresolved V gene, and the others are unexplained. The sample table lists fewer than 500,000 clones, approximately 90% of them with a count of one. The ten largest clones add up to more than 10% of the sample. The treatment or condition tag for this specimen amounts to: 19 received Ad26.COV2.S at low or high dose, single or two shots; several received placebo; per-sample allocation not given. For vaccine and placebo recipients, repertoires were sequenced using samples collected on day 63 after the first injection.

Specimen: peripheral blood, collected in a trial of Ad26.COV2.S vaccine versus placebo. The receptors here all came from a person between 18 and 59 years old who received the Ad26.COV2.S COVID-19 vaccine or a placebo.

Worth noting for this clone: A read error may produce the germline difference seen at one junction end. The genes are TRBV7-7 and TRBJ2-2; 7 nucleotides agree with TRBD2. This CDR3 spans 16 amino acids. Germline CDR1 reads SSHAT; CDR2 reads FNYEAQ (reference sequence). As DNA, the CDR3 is TGTGCTAGCAGCTTAGCGGCTAGCGGGAACACCGGGGAGCTGTTTTTT. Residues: CASSLAASGNTGELFF.

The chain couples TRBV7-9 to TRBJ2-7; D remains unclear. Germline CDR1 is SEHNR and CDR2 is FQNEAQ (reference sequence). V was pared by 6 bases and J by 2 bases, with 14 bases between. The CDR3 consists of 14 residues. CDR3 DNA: TGTGCCAGCAGTCAAGGGCGCACTGCCTACGAGCAGTACTTC. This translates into CASSQGRTAYEQYF.

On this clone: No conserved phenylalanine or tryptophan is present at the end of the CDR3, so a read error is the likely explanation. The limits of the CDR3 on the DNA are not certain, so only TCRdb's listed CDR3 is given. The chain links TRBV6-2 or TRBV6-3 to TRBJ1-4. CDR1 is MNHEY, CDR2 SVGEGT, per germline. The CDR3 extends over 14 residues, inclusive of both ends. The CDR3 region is CASSYGVGGRTIWS.

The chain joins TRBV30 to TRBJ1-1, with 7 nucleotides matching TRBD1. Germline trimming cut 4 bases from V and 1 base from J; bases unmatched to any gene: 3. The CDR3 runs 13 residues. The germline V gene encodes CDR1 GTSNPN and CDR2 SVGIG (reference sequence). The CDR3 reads CAWTRDRNTEAFF. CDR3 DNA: TGTGCCTGGACTAGGGACAGGAACACTGAAGCTTTCTTT.

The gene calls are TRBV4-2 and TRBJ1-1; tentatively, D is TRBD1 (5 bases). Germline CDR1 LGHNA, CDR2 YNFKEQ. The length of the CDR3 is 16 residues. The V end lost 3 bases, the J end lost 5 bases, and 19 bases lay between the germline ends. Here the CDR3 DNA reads TGTGCCAGCAGCCACCCGGAGGTGGGGGAGGGGACTGAAGCTTTCTTT. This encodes CASSHPEVGEGTEAFF.

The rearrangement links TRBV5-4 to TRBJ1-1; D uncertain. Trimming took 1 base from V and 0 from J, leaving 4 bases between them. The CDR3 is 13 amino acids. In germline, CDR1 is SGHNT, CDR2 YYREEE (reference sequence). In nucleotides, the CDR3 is TGTGCCAGCAGCTTGAAGATGAACACTGAAGCTTTCTTT. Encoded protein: CASSLKMNTEAFF.

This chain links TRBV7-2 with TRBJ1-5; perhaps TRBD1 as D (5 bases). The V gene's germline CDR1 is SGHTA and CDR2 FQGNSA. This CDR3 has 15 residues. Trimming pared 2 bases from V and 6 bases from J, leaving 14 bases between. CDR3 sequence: CASSLRGQRSQPQHF. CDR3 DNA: TGTGCCAGCAGCTTAAGGGGCCAGCGCAGTCAGCCCCAGCATTTT.

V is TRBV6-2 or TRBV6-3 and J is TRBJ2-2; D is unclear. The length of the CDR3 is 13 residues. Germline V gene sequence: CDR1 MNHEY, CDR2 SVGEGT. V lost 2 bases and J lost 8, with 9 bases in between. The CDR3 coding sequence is TGTGCCAGCAGTTACGGAAGGGCTGGGGAGCTGTTTTTT. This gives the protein CASSYGRAGELFF.

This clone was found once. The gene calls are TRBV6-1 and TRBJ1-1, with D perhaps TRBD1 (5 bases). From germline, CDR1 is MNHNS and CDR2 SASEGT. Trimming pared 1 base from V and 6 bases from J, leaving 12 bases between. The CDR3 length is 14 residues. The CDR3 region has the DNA TGTGCCAGCAGTGAAGGGGGGGGGAGGTCTGAAGCTTTCTTT. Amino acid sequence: CASSEGGGRSEAFF.

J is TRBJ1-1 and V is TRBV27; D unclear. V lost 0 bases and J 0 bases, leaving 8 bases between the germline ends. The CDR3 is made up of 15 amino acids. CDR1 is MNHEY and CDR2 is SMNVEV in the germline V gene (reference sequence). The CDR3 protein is CASSLSKTMNTEAFF. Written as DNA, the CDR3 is TGTGCCAGCAGTTTATCGAAGACCATGAACACTGAAGCTTTCTTT.

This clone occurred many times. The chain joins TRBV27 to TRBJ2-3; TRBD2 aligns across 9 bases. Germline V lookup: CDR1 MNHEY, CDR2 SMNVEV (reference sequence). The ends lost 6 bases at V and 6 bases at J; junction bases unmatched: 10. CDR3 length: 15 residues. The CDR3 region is CASRSSGSALDTQYF. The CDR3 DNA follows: TGTGCCAGCAGAAGTAGCGGGAGCGCGTTGGATACGCAGTATTTT.

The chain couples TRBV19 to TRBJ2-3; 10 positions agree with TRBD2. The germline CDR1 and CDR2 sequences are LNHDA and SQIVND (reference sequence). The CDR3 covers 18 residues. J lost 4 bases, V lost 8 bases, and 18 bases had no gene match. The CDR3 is CASSTPLLAGGVADTQYF. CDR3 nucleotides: TGTGCCAGTTCTACCCCCCTCTTAGCGGGAGGTGTTGCAGATACGCAGTATTTT.

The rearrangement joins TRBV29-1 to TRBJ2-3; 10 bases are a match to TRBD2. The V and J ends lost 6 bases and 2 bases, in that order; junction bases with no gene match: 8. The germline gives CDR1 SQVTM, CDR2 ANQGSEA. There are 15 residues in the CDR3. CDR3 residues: CSVGGTSVNTDTQYF. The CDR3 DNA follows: TGCAGCGTCGGGGGGACTAGCGTTAACACAGATACGCAGTATTTT.

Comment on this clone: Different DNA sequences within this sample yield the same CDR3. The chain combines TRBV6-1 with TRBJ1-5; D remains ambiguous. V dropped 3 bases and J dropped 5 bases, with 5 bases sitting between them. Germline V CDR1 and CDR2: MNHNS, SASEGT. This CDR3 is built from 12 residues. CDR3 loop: CASSDRDQPQHF. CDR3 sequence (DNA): TGTGCCAGCAGTGATAGGGATCAGCCCCAGCATTTT.

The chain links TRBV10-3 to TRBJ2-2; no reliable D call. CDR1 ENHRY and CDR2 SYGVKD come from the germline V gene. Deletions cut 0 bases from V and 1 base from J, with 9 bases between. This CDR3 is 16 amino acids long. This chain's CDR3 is CAISESEQVNTGELFF. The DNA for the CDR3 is TGTGCCATCAGTGAGTCGGAGCAGGTGAACACCGGGGAGCTGTTTTTT.

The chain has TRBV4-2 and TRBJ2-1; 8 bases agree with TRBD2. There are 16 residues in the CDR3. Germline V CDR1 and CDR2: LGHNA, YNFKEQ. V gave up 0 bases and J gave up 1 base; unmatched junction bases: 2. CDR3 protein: CASSQEAGVSYNEQFF. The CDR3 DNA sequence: TGTGCCAGCAGCCAAGAAGCGGGAGTGTCCTACAATGAGCAGTTCTTC.

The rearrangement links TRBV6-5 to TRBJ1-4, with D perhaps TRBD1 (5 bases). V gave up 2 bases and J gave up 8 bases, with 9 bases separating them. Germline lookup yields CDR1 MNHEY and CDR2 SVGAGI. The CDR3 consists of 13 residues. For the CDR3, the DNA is TGTGCCAGCAGTTACGGGACGGTGGAAAAACTGTTTTTT. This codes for CASSYGTVEKLFF.

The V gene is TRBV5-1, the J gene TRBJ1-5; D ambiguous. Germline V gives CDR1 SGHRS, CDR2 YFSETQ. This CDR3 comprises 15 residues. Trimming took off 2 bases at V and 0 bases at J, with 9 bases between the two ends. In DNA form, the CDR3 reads TGCGCCAGCAGCTTAACGATAGGTAGCAATCAGCCCCAGCATTTT. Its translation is CASSLTIGSNQPQHF. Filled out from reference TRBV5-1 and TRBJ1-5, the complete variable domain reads KAGVTQTPRYLIKTRGQQVTLSCSPISGHRSVSWYQQTPGQGLQFLFEYFSETQRNKGNFPGRFSGRQFSNSRSEMNVSTLELGDSALYLCASSLTIGSNQPQHFGDGTRLSIL.

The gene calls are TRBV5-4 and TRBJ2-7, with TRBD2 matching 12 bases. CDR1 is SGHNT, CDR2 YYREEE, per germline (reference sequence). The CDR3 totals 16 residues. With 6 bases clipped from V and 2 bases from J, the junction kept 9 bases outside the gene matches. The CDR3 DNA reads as TGTGCCAGCAAAAGCGAGGGGACTAGCGGGCCCTACGAGCAGTACTTC. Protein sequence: CASKSEGTSGPYEQYF.

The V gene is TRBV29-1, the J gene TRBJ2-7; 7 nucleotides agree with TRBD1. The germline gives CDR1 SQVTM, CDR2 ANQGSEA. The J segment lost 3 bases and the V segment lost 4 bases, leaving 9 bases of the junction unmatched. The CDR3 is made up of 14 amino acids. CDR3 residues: CSVGTRDRIYEQYF. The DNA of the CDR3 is TGCAGCGTTGGTACCCGGGACAGAATCTACGAGCAGTACTTC.

CDR3 DNA sequence: TGTGCCTGTTCTCGACGGAGAGGGCGTAATTCACCCCTCCACTTT. Its protein product is CACSRRRGRNSPLHF. The chain couples TRBV30 to TRBJ1-6; D unresolved. The CDR3 consists of 15 residues. Trimming stripped 6 bases from V and 6 bases from J, with 18 bases between. Germline V CDR1 and CDR2: GTSNPN, SVGIG (reference sequence).